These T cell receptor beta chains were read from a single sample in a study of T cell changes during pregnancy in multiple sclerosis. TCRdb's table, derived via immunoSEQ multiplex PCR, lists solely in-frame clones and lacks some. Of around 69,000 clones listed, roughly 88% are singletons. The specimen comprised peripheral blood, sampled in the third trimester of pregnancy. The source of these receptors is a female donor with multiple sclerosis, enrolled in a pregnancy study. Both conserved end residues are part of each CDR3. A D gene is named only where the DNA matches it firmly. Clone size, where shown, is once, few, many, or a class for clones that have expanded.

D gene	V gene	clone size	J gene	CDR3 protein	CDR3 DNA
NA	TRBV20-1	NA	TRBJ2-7	CSARGEIEQYF	TGCAGTGCTAGAGGAGAAATCGAGCAGTACTTC
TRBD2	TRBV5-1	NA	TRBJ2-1	CASSLRPSGGLNEQFF	TGCGCCAGCAGCTTGCGTCCTAGCGGGGGGCTCAATGAGCAGTTCTTC
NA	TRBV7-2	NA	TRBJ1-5	CASSPPDRPQHF	TGTGCCAGCAGCCCACCGGACAGGCCCCAGCATTTT
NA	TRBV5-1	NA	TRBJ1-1	CASSLDRPNTEAFF	TGCGCCAGCAGCTTGGACAGGCCGAACACTGAAGCTTTCTTT
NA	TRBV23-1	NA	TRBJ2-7	CASSQYEQDSYEQYF	TGCGCCAGCAGTCAATACGAACAGGATTCCTACGAGCAGTACTTC
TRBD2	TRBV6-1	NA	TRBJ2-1	CASKGLAGKYNEQFF	TGTGCCAGCAAGGGGCTAGCGGGGAAGTACAATGAGCAGTTCTTC
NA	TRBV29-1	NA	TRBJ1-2	CSVGGGEQGYGYTF	TGCAGCGTTGGGGGTGGGGAACAGGGCTATGGCTACACCTTC
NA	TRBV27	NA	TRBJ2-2	CASSLSKSTGELFF	TGTGCCAGCAGTTTATCGAAGAGCACCGGGGAGCTGTTTTTT
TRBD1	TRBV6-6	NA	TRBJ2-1	CASSGGQGTYNEQFF	TGTGCCAGCAGTGGGGGACAGGGGACCTACAATGAGCAGTTCTTC
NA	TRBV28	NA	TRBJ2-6	CASSSSGSGANVLTF	TGTGCCAGCAGCTCTAGTGGCTCTGGGGCCAACGTCCTGACTTTC
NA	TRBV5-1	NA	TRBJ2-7	CASSLAPSAYEQYF	TGCGCCAGCAGCTTGGCCCCTTCCGCCTACGAGCAGTACTTC
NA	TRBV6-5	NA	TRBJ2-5	CASSYGRTQYF	TGTGCCAGCAGTTATGGCCGGACCCAGTACTTC
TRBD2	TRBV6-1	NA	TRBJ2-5	CASSRSGVETQYF	TGTGCCAGCAGTCGTAGCGGGGTGGAGACCCAGTACTTC
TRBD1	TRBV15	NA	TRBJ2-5	CATSPGQEKETQYF	TGTGCCACCAGTCCGGGACAGGAGAAAGAGACCCAGTACTTC
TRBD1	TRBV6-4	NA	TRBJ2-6	CASGTTGGYGANVLTF	TGTGCCAGCGGGACCACAGGGGGTTACGGGGCCAACGTCCTGACTTTC
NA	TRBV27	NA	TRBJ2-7	CASSLFRGSPYEQYF	TGTGCCAGCAGTTTATTCCGAGGGTCTCCCTACGAGCAGTACTTC
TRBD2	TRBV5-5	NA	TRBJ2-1	CASTRGAGEYYNEQFF	TGTGCCAGCACCCGGGGAGCGGGGGAGTACTACAATGAGCAGTTCTTC
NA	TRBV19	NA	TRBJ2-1	CASTPRRGFDNEQFF	TGTGCCAGTACCCCTCGGCGGGGATTCGACAATGAGCAGTTCTTC
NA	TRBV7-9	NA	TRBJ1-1	CASSLSRDTEAFF	TGTGCCAGCAGCTTAAGCCGGGACACTGAAGCTTTCTTT
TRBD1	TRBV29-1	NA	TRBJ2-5	CSVGGLHGTGTYQETQYF	TGCAGCGTTGGGGGCTTACACGGGACAGGGACCTATCAAGAGACCCAGTACTTC
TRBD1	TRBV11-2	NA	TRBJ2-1	CASSFVGQGDEQFF	TGTGCCAGCAGCTTTGTGGGACAGGGGGATGAGCAGTTCTTC
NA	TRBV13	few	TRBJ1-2	CASSLGQRGYTF	TGTGCCAGCAGCTTAGGACAGCGGGGCTACACCTTC
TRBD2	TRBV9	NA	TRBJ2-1	CASSPSPRGAAYNEQFF	TGTGCCAGCAGTCCCAGCCCGCGGGGGGCCGCCTACAATGAGCAGTTCTTC
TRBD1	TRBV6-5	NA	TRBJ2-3	CASSLTGTGTDTQYF	TGTGCCAGCAGCCTGACCGGGACAGGGACAGATACGCAGTATTTT
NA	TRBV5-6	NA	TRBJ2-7	CASSSRGFYEQYF	TGTGCCAGCAGCTCCAGGGGTTTCTACGAGCAGTACTTC
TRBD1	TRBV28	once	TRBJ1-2	CASTGGGFWGGYTF	TGTGCCAGCACAGGGGGAGGCTTTTGGGGTGGCTACACCTTC
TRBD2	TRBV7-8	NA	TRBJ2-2	CASSLRALAGGPPGELFF	TGTGCCAGCAGCTTAAGGGCTCTAGCGGGGGGGCCGCCCGGGGAGCTGTTTTTT
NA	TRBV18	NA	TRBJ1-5	CASSPISGRGQPQHF	TGTGCCAGCTCACCAATTTCAGGGAGGGGTCAGCCCCAGCATTTT
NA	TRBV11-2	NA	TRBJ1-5	CASSLMGLKNQPQHF	TGTGCCAGCAGCTTAATGGGCCTCAAGAATCAGCCCCAGCATTTT